Below, 3 T cell receptor beta chains from the same sample are listed, as sequenced in a study of shared clonotypes between healthy human individuals. Assay used: immunoSEQ multiplex PCR; TCRdb lists only in-frame clones, some missing. This sample has 2,100,000 or so clones, with more than 90% found just once. Sequenced sample: naive CD4+ T cells sorted from blood. The subset: CD45RA+ positively selected. The receptors were gathered from a man younger than 30 in good health.

J is TRBJ2-1 and V is TRBV15, with 8 bases fitting TRBD2. CDR1 is LNHNV and CDR2 is YYDKDF in the germline V gene (reference sequence). With 8 bases clipped from V and 12 bases from J, the junction kept 9 bases outside the gene matches. This CDR3 comprises 12 residues. The CDR3 here is CATGLAGLGQFF. CDR3 DNA sequence: TGTGCCACCGGACTAGCCGGGCTTGGGCAGTTCTTC.

The chain employs TRBV4-3 and TRBJ2-1, with 9 bases aligning to TRBD1. Germline V gene lookup returns CDR1 LGHNA and CDR2 YSLEER. The length of the CDR3 is 16 residues. The J segment lost 3 bases and the V segment lost 0 bases, leaving 3 bases of the junction unmatched. The CDR3 DNA sequence: TGCGCCAGCAGCCAAGAGGGACAGGGATACTACAATGAGCAGTTCTTC. Protein: CASSQEGQGYYNEQFF.

The chain couples TRBV28 to TRBJ1-1; D remains ambiguous. Looked up from germline, CDR1 is MDHEN and CDR2 is SYDVKM. V lost 4 bases and J 2 bases, leaving 11 bases between the germline ends. This CDR3 is built from 14 residues. The CDR3 DNA reads as TGTGCCAGCAGTTCAAGGTTGGGTAACACTGAAGCTTTCTTT. Translating gives CASSSRLGNTEAFF.